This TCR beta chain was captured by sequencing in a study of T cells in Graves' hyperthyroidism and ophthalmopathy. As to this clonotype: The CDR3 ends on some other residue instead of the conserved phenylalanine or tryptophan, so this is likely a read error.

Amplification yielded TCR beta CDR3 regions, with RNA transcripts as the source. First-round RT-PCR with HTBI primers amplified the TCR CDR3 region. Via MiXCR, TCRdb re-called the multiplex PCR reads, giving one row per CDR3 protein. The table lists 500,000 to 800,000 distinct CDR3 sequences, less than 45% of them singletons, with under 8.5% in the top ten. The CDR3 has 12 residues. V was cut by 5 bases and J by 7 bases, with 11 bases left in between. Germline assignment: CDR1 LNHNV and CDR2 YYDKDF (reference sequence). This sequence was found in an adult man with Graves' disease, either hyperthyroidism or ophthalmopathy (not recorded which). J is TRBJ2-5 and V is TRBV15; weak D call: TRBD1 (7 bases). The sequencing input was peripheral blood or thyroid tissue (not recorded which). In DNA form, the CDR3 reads TGTGCCACCAGCCGCCAGGGGGGGACCCAGTACCTC. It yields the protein CATSRQGGTQYL.